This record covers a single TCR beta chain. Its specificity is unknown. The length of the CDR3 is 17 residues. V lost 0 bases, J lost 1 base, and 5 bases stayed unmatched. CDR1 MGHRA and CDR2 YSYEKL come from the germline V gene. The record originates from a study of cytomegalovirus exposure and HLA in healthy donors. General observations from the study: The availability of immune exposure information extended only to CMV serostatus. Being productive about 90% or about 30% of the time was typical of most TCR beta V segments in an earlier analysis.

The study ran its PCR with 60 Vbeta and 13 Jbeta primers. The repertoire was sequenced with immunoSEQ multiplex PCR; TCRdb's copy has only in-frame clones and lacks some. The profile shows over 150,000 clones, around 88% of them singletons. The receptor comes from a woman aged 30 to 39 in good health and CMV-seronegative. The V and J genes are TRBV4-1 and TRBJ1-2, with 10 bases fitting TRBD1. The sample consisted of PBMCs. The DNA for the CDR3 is TGCGCCAGCAGCCAAGATCCGACAGGGGGCAATAACTATGGCTACACCTTC. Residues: CASSQDPTGGNNYGYTF.